This TCR beta chain derives from a study of T cells in narcolepsy. Study background: Donors had narcolepsy type 1 or type 2, or were healthy controls. Study conclusions and caveats: Autoreactive clonotypes reportedly recurred in blood of same and different patients, not controls.

Sequenced by immunoSEQ multiplex PCR; TCRdb stores in-frame clones only, minus some. Altogether under 35,000 clones are present, 85% to 90% being singletons, with the ten largest covering around 1.2%. The V end was cut by 2 bases, the J end by 5 bases, with 18 bases between. In germline, CDR1 is SGHTA, CDR2 FQGTGA. This CDR3 comprises 16 residues. A single count supports this clone. Its specificity is not known. The clonotype originates from a human donor with narcolepsy. Sequenced material: CD45RA- memory CD4+ T cells from PBMCs. J is TRBJ2-5 and V is TRBV7-3, with a possible D match to TRBD1 (6 bases). CDR3 coding DNA: TGTGCCAGCAGCTTAGGTGCAGGGATGGGGGCTGAGACCCAGTACTTC. This codes for CASSLGAGMGAETQYF.